This T cell receptor (beta chain) comes out of a study of tumor and adjacent non-tumor tissue in lung cancer. The overall study: Histology: eleven to twelve adenocarcinoma, a couple of squamous cell carcinoma, 1 small cell lung cancer.

TCRbeta libraries were built with three rounds of nested PCR, modified from ARM-PCR. TCRdb itself ran the multiplex PCR reads through MiXCR, one entry per CDR3 protein. The sample records under 150,000 distinct CDR3 sequences, roughly 70% being singletons. Germline CDR1 reads LGHNA; CDR2 reads YNFKEQ. The CDR3 is made up of 15 amino acids. Trimming removed 1 base at V and 4 bases at J, with 11 bases between. Whole-study findings and limits: Tumor tissue had significantly higher TCR diversity than normal lung.

The template was RNA from unsorted bulk tissue. Chemotherapy-naive patients with new lung cancer underwent thoracic surgery in China, August–November 2014. With respect to this clonotype: Its antigen is not known. Since the CDR3 does not end with the conserved phenylalanine or tryptophan, this likely comes from a read error.

The chain is built from TRBV4-2 and TRBJ2-1, with D perhaps TRBD1 or TRBD2 (5 bases each). The origin of this receptor is a man between 60 and 70 years old with small cell lung cancer. Sample: lung tumor tissue. The CDR3 sequence: CASSQAGTRYNEQFL. CDR3 sequence (DNA): TGTGCCAGCAGCCAAGCTGGGACCAGGTACAATGAGCAGTTCTTG.